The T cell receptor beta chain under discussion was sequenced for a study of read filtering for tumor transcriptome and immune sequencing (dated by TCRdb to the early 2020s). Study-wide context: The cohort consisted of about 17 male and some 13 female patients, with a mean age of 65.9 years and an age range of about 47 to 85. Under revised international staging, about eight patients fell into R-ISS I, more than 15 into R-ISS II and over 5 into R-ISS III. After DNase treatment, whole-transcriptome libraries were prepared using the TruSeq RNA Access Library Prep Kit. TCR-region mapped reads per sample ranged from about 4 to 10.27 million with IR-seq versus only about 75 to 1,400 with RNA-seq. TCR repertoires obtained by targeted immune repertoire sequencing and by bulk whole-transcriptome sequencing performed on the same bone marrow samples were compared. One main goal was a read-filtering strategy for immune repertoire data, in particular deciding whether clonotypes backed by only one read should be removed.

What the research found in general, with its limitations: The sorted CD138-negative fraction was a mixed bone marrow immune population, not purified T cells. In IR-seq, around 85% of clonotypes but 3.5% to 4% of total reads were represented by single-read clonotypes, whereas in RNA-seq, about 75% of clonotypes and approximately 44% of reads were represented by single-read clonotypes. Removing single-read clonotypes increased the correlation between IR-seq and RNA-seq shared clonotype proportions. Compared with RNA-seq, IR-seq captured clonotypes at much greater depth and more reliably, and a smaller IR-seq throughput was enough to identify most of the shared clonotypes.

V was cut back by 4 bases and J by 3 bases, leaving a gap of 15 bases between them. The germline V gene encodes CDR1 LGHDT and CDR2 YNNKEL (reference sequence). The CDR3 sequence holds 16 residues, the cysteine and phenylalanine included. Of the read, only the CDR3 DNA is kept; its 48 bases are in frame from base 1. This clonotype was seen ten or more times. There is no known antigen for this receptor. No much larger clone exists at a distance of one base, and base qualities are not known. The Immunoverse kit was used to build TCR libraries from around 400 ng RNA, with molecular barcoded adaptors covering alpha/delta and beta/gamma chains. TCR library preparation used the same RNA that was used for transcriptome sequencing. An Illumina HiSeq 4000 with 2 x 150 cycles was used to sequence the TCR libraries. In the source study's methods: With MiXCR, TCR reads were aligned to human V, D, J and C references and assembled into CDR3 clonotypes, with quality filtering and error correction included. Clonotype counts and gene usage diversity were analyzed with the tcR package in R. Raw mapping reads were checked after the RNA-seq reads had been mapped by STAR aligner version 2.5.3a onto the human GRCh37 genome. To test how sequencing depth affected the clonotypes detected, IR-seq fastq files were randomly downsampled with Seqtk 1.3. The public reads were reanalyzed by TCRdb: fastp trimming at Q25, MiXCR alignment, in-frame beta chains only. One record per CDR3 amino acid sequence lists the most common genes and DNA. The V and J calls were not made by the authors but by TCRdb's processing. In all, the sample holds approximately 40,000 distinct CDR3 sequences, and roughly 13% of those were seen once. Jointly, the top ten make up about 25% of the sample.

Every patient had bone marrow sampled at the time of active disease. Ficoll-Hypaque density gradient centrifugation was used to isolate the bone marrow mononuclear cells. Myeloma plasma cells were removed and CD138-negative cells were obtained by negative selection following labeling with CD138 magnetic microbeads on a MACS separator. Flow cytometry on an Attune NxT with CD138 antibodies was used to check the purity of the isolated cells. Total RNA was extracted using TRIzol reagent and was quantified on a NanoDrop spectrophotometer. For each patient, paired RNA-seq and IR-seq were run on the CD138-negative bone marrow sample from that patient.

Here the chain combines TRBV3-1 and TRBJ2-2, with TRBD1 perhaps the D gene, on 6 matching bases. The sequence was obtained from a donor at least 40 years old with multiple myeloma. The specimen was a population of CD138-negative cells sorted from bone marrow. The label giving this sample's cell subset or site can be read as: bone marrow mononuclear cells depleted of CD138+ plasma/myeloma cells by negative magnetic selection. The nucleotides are TGTGCCAGCAGCCTAGACACAAGGGGGTACACCGGGGAGCTGTTTTTT. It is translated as CASSLDTRGYTGELFF.